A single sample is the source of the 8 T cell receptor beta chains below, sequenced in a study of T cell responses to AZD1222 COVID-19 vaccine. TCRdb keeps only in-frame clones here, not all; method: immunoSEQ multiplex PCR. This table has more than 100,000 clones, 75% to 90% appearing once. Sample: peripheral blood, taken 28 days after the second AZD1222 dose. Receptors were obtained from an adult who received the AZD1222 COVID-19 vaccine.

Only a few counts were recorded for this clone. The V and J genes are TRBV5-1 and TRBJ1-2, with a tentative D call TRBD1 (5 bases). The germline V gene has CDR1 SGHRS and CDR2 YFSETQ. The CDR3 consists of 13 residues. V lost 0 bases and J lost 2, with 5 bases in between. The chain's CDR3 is CASSLGQNYGYTF. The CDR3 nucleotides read TGCGCCAGCAGCTTGGGACAGAACTATGGCTACACCTTC.

This CDR3 reads CASSPGQGGSYEQYF. In nucleotides, the CDR3 is TGTGCCAGCAGCCCGGGACAGGGGGGTTCCTACGAGCAGTACTTC. The chain has TRBV4-2 and TRBJ2-7, with 11 bases matching TRBD1. This CDR3 has 15 amino acids. Germline CDR1 LGHNA, CDR2 YNFKEQ. V dropped 4 bases and J dropped 1; count of bases not matched to a gene: 3.

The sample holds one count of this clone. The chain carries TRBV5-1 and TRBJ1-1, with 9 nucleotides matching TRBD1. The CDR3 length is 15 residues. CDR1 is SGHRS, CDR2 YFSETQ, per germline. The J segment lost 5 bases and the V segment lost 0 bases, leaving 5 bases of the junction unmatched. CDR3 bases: TGCGCCAGCAGCTTGGAACAGGGGGCATTTACTGAAGCTTTCTTT. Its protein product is CASSLEQGAFTEAFF. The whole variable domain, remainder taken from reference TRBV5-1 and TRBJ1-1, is KAGVTQTPRYLIKTRGQQVTLSCSPISGHRSVSWYQQTPGQGLQFLFEYFSETQRNKGNFPGRFSGRQFSNSRSEMNVSTLELGDSALYLCASSLEQGAFTEAFFGQGTRLTVV.

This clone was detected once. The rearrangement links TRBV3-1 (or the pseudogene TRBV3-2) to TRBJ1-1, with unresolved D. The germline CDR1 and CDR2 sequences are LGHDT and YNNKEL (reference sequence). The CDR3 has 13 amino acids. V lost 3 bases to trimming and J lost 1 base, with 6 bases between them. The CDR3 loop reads CASSQLSNTEAFF. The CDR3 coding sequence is TGTGCCAGCAGCCAGCTGTCGAACACTGAAGCTTTCTTT.

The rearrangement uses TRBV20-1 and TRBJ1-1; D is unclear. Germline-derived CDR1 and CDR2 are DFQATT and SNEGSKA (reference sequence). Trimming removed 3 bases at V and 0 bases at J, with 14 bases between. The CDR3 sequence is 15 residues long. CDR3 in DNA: TGCAGTGCTAGTAGCTCCGGACGGATGAACACTGAAGCTTTCTTT. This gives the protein CSASSSGRMNTEAFF.

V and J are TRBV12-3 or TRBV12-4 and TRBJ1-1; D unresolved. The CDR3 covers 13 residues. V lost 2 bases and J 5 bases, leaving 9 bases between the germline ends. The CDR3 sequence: CASSLSLTTEAFF. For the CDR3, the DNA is TGTGCCAGCAGTTTAAGTCTCACAACTGAAGCTTTCTTT.

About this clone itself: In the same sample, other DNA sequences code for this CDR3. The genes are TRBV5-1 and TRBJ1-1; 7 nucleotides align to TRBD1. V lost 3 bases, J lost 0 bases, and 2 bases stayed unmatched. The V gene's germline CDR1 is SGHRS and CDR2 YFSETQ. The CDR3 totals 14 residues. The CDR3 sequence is CASSSGQVNTEAFF. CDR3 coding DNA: TGCGCCAGCAGCTCAGGACAGGTGAACACTGAAGCTTTCTTT.

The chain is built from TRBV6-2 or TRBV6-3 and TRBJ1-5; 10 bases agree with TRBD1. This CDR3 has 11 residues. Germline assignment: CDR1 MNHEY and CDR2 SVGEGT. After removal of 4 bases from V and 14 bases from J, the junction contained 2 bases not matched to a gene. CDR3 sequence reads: CASSFGTGEHF. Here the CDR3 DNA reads TGTGCCAGCAGTTTCGGGACAGGGGAGCATTTT.